Below, 2 T cell receptor beta chains from the same sample are listed, as sequenced in a study of blood T cell repertoires in COVID-19. Data came from immunoSEQ multiplex PCR; TCRdb stores just in-frame clones and leaves some out. The sample records 150,000 or so clones, 75% to 90% being singletons. The sample comprised peripheral blood. These TCRs come from a woman aged 40 to 55 with acute or convalescent COVID-19.

The CDR3 coding sequence is TGTGCCAGCAGCTTAACGGATTCCCCCCGGGTGGCGCAGTATTTT. This sequence encodes CASSLTDSPRVAQYF. This chain joins TRBV7-3 and TRBJ2-3; no reliable D call. This CDR3 spans 15 amino acids. Germline CDR1 is SGHTA and CDR2 is FQGTGA. The V end lost 0 bases, the J end lost 10 bases, and 17 bases lay between the germline ends.

The V call is TRBV6-5, the J call TRBJ2-2; possible D gene TRBD2, 6 bases. Germline CDR1 MNHEY, CDR2 SVGAGI. Trimming shortened V by 0 bases and J by 2 bases, and 10 bases separated the two germline ends. CDR3 length: 16 residues. For the CDR3, the DNA is TGTGCCAGCAGTTACTCTTTTGCGGGAAACACCGGGGAGCTGTTTTTT. Translation gives CASSYSFAGNTGELFF.